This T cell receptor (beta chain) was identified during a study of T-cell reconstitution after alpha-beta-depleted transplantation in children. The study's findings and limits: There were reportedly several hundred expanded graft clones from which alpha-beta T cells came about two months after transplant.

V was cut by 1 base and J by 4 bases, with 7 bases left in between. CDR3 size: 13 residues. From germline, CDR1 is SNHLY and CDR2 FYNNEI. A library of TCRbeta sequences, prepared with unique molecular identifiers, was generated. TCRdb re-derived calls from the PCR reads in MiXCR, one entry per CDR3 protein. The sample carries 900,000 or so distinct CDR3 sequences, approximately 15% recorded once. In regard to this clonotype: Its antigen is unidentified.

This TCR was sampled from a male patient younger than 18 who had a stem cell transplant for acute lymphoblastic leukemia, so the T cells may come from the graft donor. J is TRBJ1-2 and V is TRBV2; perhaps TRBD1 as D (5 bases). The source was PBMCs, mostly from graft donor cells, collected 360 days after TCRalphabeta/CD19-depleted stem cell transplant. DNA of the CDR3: TGTGCCAGCAGTGAAGAGGGACCCTATGGCTACACCTTC. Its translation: CASSEEGPYGYTF.